One sample yielded the 6 T cell receptor beta chains listed below, sequenced in a study of OX40 agonist ivuxolimab in advanced cancers. TCRdb keeps only in-frame clones here, not all; method: immunoSEQ multiplex PCR. Of almost 50,000 clones detected, around 80% appear once; the ten largest clones hold 1.5% to 2%. The specimen comprised CD4+ or CD8+ T cells sorted from blood, sampled in a trial of the OX40 agonist ivuxolimab. These receptors were obtained from an adult with an advanced solid tumor such as melanoma, head and neck, liver or kidney cancer.

The V and J genes are TRBV6-6 and TRBJ2-7; 9 positions agree with TRBD1. The CDR3 extends over 15 amino acids. V shed 4 bases and J 3 bases; nucleotides not matched to a gene: 7. The germline V gene encodes CDR1 MNHNY and CDR2 SVGAGI (reference sequence). The CDR3 bases are TGTGCCAGCAGTTCCGACGACAGGGGGGTCTACGAGCAGTACTTC. Protein product: CASSSDDRGVYEQYF.

The sample holds a few counts of this clone. The rearrangement uses TRBV27 and TRBJ2-1; 8 bases align to TRBD2. The CDR3 contains 13 residues. With V trimmed by 5 bases and J by 5 bases, 2 bases remained unmatched. Germline values: CDR1 MNHEY, CDR2 SMNVEV (reference sequence). The CDR3 DNA reads TGTGCCAGCAGTCCAGCGGGAGACAATGAGCAGTTCTTC. Its translation is CASSPAGDNEQFF.

The chain carries TRBV7-2 and TRBJ1-4; D call uncertain. V lost 0 bases and J lost 0, with 8 bases in between. Germline CDR1 reads SGHTA; CDR2 reads FQGNSA. The CDR3 runs to 16 residues. CDR3 DNA: TGTGCCAGCAGCTTAGCGCACTATGCAACTAATGAAAAACTGTTTTTT. It translates to CASSLAHYATNEKLFF.

This chain joins TRBV13 and TRBJ2-1; TRBD2 matches 13 bases. This CDR3 is 15 amino acids long. The V gene's germline CDR1 is PRHDT and CDR2 FYEKMQ (reference sequence). V lost 5 bases and J lost 12; bases outside the gene matches: 10. CDR3 sequence reads: CASSQGLAGWDVQFF. The CDR3 nucleotides read TGTGCCAGCAGCCAGGGACTAGCGGGATGGGATGTGCAGTTCTTC.

This chain uses TRBV5-8 with TRBJ1-5; a possible D gene is TRBD1 (6 bases). The CDR3 covers 13 residues. Trimming took 0 bases from V and 7 from J, leaving 8 bases between them. Germline assignment: CDR1 SGHTS and CDR2 YDEGEE. CDR3 in amino acids: CASSLDREQPQHF. For the CDR3, the DNA is TGTGCCAGCAGCTTGGACAGGGAACAGCCCCAGCATTTT.

The J gene is TRBJ1-6, the V gene TRBV2; D ambiguous. The CDR3 has 12 amino acids. CDR1 and CDR2 (germline): SNHLY, FYNNEI. V was pared by 8 bases and J by 7 bases, with 9 bases between. CDR3 sequence (DNA): TGTGCCAGCTCCGGCTTGAATTCACCCCTCCACTTT. Translated: CASSGLNSPLHF.